The clone carrying this TCR beta chain turned up a few times. Its specificity is not known. The data were obtained in a study of human T cells and chemical hapten exposure. J lost 8 bases, V lost 0 bases, and 11 bases had no gene match. CDR1 is SGHAT and CDR2 is FQNNGV in the germline V gene. The CDR3 spans 16 residues. Individual cDNA molecules received unique molecular identifiers in the library. In TCRdb, the RACE reads were re-called with MiXCR into one record per CDR3 protein. This table has 150,000 to 200,000 distinct CDR3 sequences, approximately 14% appearing once. The time point was: patch test 1, 2 weeks after DPC sensitization. The treatment denotes: therapeutic diphenylcyclopropenone sensitization with weekly scalp DPC. Study results and limitations: Expanded TCR sets contained significantly more large CDR3 similarity clusters than controls. Patch test score tracked positively with PT1 expanded TCR counts.

The input for sequencing was whole blood, taken in connection with sensitization to the hapten diphenylcyclopropenone (DPC). This TCR came from a woman under 40 with alopecia areata. Some clones in this sample may be carry-over from other donors' samples. The chain recombines TRBV11-2 with TRBJ1-2, with TRBD1 identical over 8 bases. The CDR3 nucleotides read TGTGCCAGCAGCTTAGAACTGGGACAGGCCCTTAGGGGCTACACCTTC. It translates to CASSLELGQALRGYTF.